The rows below give T cell receptor beta chains drawn from one sample of a study of Ad26.COV2.S vaccination and SARS-CoV-2 variants. TCRdb's copy holds only in-frame clones and misses some; the assay was immunoSEQ multiplex PCR. The sample has roughly 420,000 clones, around nine tenths seen once; the top ten hold about 3.5%. The specimen comprised peripheral blood, sampled in a trial of Ad26.COV2.S vaccine versus placebo. These TCRs come from a person aged 18 to 65 who received the Ad26.COV2.S COVID-19 vaccine or a placebo. Both conserved end residues are part of each CDR3. The order of the fields is J gene, V gene, D gene, clone size, CDR3 protein, CDR3 DNA. A D gene is named only where the DNA matches it firmly. Clone size is given for some rows only: seen once, a few or many times, or a class if the clone is expanded.

>TRBJ1-5|TRBV19|NA|NA
CASSSLRGRGADQPQHF
TGTGCCAGTAGTTCTCTCCGGGGAAGGGGCGCAGATCAGCCCCAGCATTTT
>TRBJ1-5|TRBV4-1|NA|NA
CASSQTGILNQPQHF
TGCGCCAGCAGCCAAACAGGGATACTCAATCAGCCCCAGCATTTT
>TRBJ1-1|TRBV7-3|NA|NA
CASSLMAGRNTEAFF
TGTGCCAGCAGCTTAATGGCAGGGAGGAACACTGAAGCTTTCTTT
>TRBJ1-2|TRBV12-3/TRBV12-4|NA|NA
CASSFTVNYGYTF
TGTGCCAGCAGTTTCACAGTTAACTATGGCTACACCTTC
>TRBJ1-5|TRBV10-3|NA|NA
CAISDPGMGQPQHF
TGTGCCATCAGTGACCCCGGGATGGGTCAGCCCCAGCATTTT
>TRBJ1-2|TRBV4-3|TRBD1|NA
CASSQEVGTGDGYTF
TGCGCCAGCAGCCAAGAAGTGGGGACAGGGGATGGCTACACCTTC
>TRBJ2-7|TRBV19|TRBD1|many
CASRPGTGLGGQYF
TGTGCCAGTAGGCCCGGGACAGGGCTGGGTGGGCAGTACTTC
>TRBJ2-7|TRBV29-1|TRBD2|NA
CSVGGRAPYEQYF
TGCAGCGTTGGGGGGAGGGCCCCCTACGAGCAGTACTTC
>TRBJ1-2|TRBV27|TRBD1|once
CASSPTGEGGYTF
TGTGCCAGCAGTCCCACAGGGGAAGGGGGCTACACCTTC
>TRBJ1-2|TRBV28|NA|NA
CASSFGRINYGYTF
TGTGCCAGCAGTTTCGGCAGGATCAACTATGGCTACACCTTC
>TRBJ2-7|TRBV28|NA|NA
CASSLFGPGKDGYYEQYF
TGTGCCAGCAGTTTATTCGGTCCAGGAAAAGACGGCTACTACGAGCAGTACTTC